The 25 T cell receptor beta chains below come from one sample, sequenced in a study of memory CD4+ T cells and cytomegalovirus serostatus. Single viable CD3+CD4+CD8-CD45RO+ cells were sorted as the memory CD4+ T cells. Clones were read by immunoSEQ multiplex PCR, and TCRdb kept only the in-frame ones, dropping some. The repertoire holds about 60,000 clones, with roughly three quarters as singletons. The source material was memory CD4+ T cells from blood. The receptors stem from an adult in good health and CMV-seronegative.

The table lists this clone with a few counts. The chain carries TRBV28 and TRBJ1-4; TRBD1 is a possible D gene (5 bases). Germline CDR1 reads MDHEN; CDR2 reads SYDVKM. The V end was cut by 5 bases, the J end by 8 bases, with 15 bases between. CDR3 length: 14 amino acids. The CDR3 DNA reads TGTGCCAGCAGTATTGGGGGACGTGGGGAAAAACTGTTTTTT. This translates into CASSIGGRGEKLFF.

In this sample, this clone turned up a few times. The gene calls are TRBV6-5 and TRBJ1-2; the D gene is possibly TRBD1 (6 bases). The CDR3 consists of 15 residues. V lost 0 bases and J lost 4, with 12 bases in between. Germline V gene data show CDR1 as MNHEY and CDR2 as SVGAGI. The CDR3 here is CASSYSAGDGYGYTF. The CDR3 DNA is TGTGCCAGCAGTTACTCGGCAGGGGACGGCTATGGCTACACCTTC.

By share, this clone ranks as medium-sized. This sequence joins TRBV7-2 and TRBJ1-5, with 9 nucleotides matching TRBD1. The CDR3 covers 17 residues. Germline V gene data show CDR1 as SGHTA and CDR2 as FQGNSA. The junction had 8 bases not matched to a gene; V was cut back by 5 bases and J by 0 bases. CDR3 nucleotide sequence: TGTGCCAGCAGCCTCACCGGGACAGGGATTAGCAATCAGCCCCAGCATTTT. Translation: CASSLTGTGISNQPQHF. The full variable domain, in which reference TRBV7-2 and TRBJ1-5 provide the parts outside the CDR3, is GAGVSQSPSNKVTEKGKDVELRCDPISGHTALYWYRQSLGQGLEFLIYFQGNSAPDKSGLPSDRFSAERTGGSVSTLTIQRTQQEDSAVYLCASSLTGTGISNQPQHFGDGTRLSIL.

V is TRBV6-6 and J is TRBJ1-4, with 9 nucleotides matching TRBD1. Germline CDR1 and CDR2: MNHNY and SVGAGI (reference sequence). Trimming cost V 4 bases and J 2 bases; bases outside gene matches: 2. The CDR3 consists of 15 residues. CDR3 coding DNA: TGTGCCAGCAGTTTCGGACAGGGGACTAATGAAAAACTGTTTTTT. Translating it yields CASSFGQGTNEKLFF.

The J gene is TRBJ1-1, the V gene TRBV5-8, with D uncertain. V lost 2 bases to trimming and J lost 1 base, with 6 bases between them. The germline V gene has CDR1 SGHTS and CDR2 YDEGEE. The CDR3 extends over 13 amino acids. The CDR3 spells CASSLSANTEAFF. The CDR3 bases are TGTGCCAGCAGCTTATCAGCGAACACTGAAGCTTTCTTT.

This rearrangement joins TRBV2 to TRBJ2-7; tentatively, D is TRBD1 (6 bases). The CDR3 extends over 14 amino acids. CDR1 is SNHLY, CDR2 FYNNEI, per germline. V shed 5 bases and J shed 5 bases, with 16 bases lying between them. DNA for the CDR3: TGTGCCAGCAGTCTGAACAGGGCTCGCAACGAGCAGTACTTC. Protein: CASSLNRARNEQYF.

The V and J genes are TRBV7-6 and TRBJ2-3, with a tentative D call TRBD2 (5 bases). V shed 5 bases and J shed 6 bases, with 15 bases lying between them. The CDR3 is 14 residues long. Germline V gives CDR1 SGHVS, CDR2 FNYEAQ. Here the CDR3 DNA reads TGTGCCAGCAGCAAGGACTCCAAAACCGATACGCAGTATTTT. Amino acid sequence: CASSKDSKTDTQYF.

By frequency in the sample, this clone is medium-sized. This chain joins TRBV19 and TRBJ1-5; D is undetermined. Between the trimmed V and J ends, which lost 3 bases and 3 bases, there was a span of 21 bases. Germline V gene sequence: CDR1 LNHDA, CDR2 SQIVND (reference sequence). This CDR3 region has 18 residues. The CDR3 region is CASSIEGGVRFTNQPQHF. In nucleotides, the CDR3 is TGTGCCAGTAGTATTGAGGGTGGGGTCAGGTTCACCAATCAGCCCCAGCATTTT.

The chain combines TRBV7-9 with TRBJ2-1; D is undetermined. V dropped 3 bases and J dropped 1 base, with 7 bases sitting between them. Germline loops: CDR1 SEHNR, CDR2 FQNEAQ (reference sequence). CDR3 size: 14 residues. In DNA form, the CDR3 reads TGTGCCAGCAGCTTCTCCAGTTCCTACAATGAGCAGTTCTTC. Translation: CASSFSSSYNEQFF.

The rearrangement uses TRBV6-6 and TRBJ2-1; 7 bases fit TRBD2. This CDR3 is built from 13 residues. V shed 2 bases and J 7 bases; nucleotides not matched to a gene: 2. CDR1 MNHNY and CDR2 SVGAGI come from the germline V gene (reference sequence). CDR3 bases: TGTGCCAGCAGTTACGAGGGAGGGAATGAGCAGTTCTTC. Protein sequence: CASSYEGGNEQFF.

CDR3 sequence reads: CASSPRERGDTQYF. CDR3 nucleotide sequence: TGTGCCAGCTCACCACGGGAGCGGGGAGATACGCAGTATTTT. The rearrangement uses TRBV18 and TRBJ2-3, with 7 bases that match TRBD2. V dropped 1 base and J dropped 5; count of bases not matched to a gene: 3. Germline V lookup: CDR1 KGHSH, CDR2 LQKENI. The CDR3 totals 14 residues. The variable domain in full, with the rest retrieved from reference TRBV18 and TRBJ2-3, is NAGVMQNPRHLVRRRGQEARLRCSPMKGHSHVYWYRQLPEEGLKFMVYLQKENIIDESGMPKERFSAEFPKEGPSILRIQQVVRGDSAAYFCASSPRERGDTQYFGPGTRLTVL.

The chain couples TRBV4-1 to TRBJ1-5; 8 bases align to TRBD1. The CDR3 runs 16 residues. Germline CDR1 is MGHRA and CDR2 is YSYEKL. After removal of 0 bases from V and 2 bases from J, the junction contained 3 bases not matched to a gene. CDR3 sequence reads: CASSQEQGGGNQPQHF. The CDR3 coding sequence is TGCGCCAGCAGCCAAGAACAGGGGGGAGGCAATCAGCCCCAGCATTTT.

This clone was found a few times. This chain joins TRBV27 and TRBJ1-5; D is uncertain. Germline CDR1 MNHEY, CDR2 SMNVEV (reference sequence). Trimming took 6 bases from V and 3 from J, leaving 12 bases between them. The CDR3 has 14 residues. CDR3 sequence reads: CASRDTAVNQPQHF. Here the CDR3 DNA reads TGTGCCAGCAGGGATACAGCAGTCAATCAGCCCCAGCATTTT.

This rearrangement joins TRBV18 to TRBJ1-1, with D possibly TRBD1 on 5 matching bases. Looked up from germline, CDR1 is KGHSH and CDR2 is LQKENI. V lost 1 base and J 4 bases, leaving 13 bases between the germline ends. The CDR3 is made up of 15 amino acids. CDR3 sequence (DNA): TGTGCCAGCTCACCACTTCGGCAGGGACTCACTGAAGCTTTCTTT. The encoded protein is CASSPLRQGLTEAFF.

This clone was observed a few times. The CDR3 reads CASRPSGSYTGELFF. CDR3 in DNA: TGTGCCAGCAGACCGAGCGGGAGCTACACCGGGGAGCTGTTTTTT. This chain links TRBV7-2 with TRBJ2-2, with 8 bases aligning to TRBD2. The CDR3 consists of 15 residues. Germline V gives CDR1 SGHTA, CDR2 FQGNSA. Trimming at V came to 6 bases and at J to 3 bases, leaving 6 bases not matched to a gene.

CDR3 DNA: TGTGCCAGCAGCTTGACTCTAGCGGGAGGCAGCGATGAGCAGTTCTTC. As protein: CASSLTLAGGSDEQFF. The V and J genes are TRBV5-8 and TRBJ2-1, with 11 bases aligning to TRBD2. Unmatched junction bases numbered 8, after V lost 1 base and J lost 8 bases. From germline, CDR1 is SGHTS and CDR2 YDEGEE. CDR3 length equals 16 residues.

The J gene is TRBJ2-7, the V gene TRBV28; weak D call: TRBD2 (5 bases). Germline lookup yields CDR1 MDHEN and CDR2 SYDVKM. CDR3 length equals 15 residues. Deletions cut 5 bases from V and 6 bases from J, with 20 bases between. The chain's CDR3 is CASSVRRARGSEQYF. In DNA, the CDR3 is TGTGCCAGCAGTGTACGCCGGGCCCGAGGGAGCGAGCAGTACTTC.

The chain carries TRBV7-2 and TRBJ1-1, with a tentative D call TRBD1 (5 bases). The ends were cut back, 4 bases at V and 1 base at J, with 10 bases in the middle. CDR3 length: 14 residues. Germline CDR1 reads SGHTA; CDR2 reads FQGNSA. The CDR3 protein is CASSSGRGNTEAFF. Written as DNA, the CDR3 is TGTGCCAGCAGCTCGGGACGAGGGAACACTGAAGCTTTCTTT.

This sequence joins TRBV9 and TRBJ1-3; no clear D. The CDR3 is 14 residues long. CDR1 SGDLS and CDR2 YYNGEE come from the germline V gene. Trimming stripped 0 bases from V and 4 bases from J, with 8 bases between. CDR3 sequence reads: CASSVDLGGNTIYF. The CDR3, as DNA: TGTGCCAGCAGCGTAGATTTGGGGGGAAACACCATATATTTT.

A single count supports this clone. The gene calls are TRBV5-1 and TRBJ1-5; D ambiguous. This CDR3 is built from 16 residues. From germline, CDR1 is SGHRS and CDR2 YFSETQ. The V end lost 0 bases, the J end lost 0 bases, and 10 bases lay between the germline ends. CDR3 amino acids: CASSLDQIDSNQPQHF. The CDR3 DNA sequence: TGCGCCAGCAGCTTGGATCAAATTGATAGCAATCAGCCCCAGCATTTT.

This chain joins TRBV10-3 and TRBJ1-1; D is unclear. The V end was cut by 3 bases, the J end by 3 bases, with 14 bases between. Germline lookup yields CDR1 ENHRY and CDR2 SYGVKD. The CDR3 consists of 15 residues. The CDR3 sequence: CAISDPDGKDTEAFF. CDR3 coding DNA: TGTGCCATCAGTGACCCGGACGGGAAGGACACTGAAGCTTTCTTT.

The chain has TRBV10-2 and TRBJ1-1; no reliable D call. The CDR3 runs to 14 residues. Looked up from germline, CDR1 is WSHSY and CDR2 is SAAADI. V dropped 8 bases and J dropped 5 bases, with 18 bases sitting between them. In DNA, the CDR3 is TGCGCCAGCCGTTTATTGCCGGAGGAGACTGAAGCTTTCTTT. This gives the protein CASRLLPEETEAFF.

The DNA for the CDR3 is TGTGCCATCAGTGACTTAGGGTCAGACTATGGCTACACCTTC. It translates to CAISDLGSDYGYTF. This sequence joins TRBV10-3 and TRBJ1-2, with D uncertain. The CDR3 is 14 residues long. Trimming stripped 3 bases from V and 3 bases from J, with 11 bases between. CDR1 and CDR2 from the germline V gene are ENHRY and SYGVKD.

J is TRBJ1-2 and V is TRBV25-1; 7 nucleotides match TRBD1. Per germline, CDR1 MGHDK and CDR2 SYGVNS. J was trimmed by 4 bases and V by 2 bases; bases with no gene match: 10. CDR3 length: 16 residues. The CDR3 sequence: CASSEGITGASYGYTF. In DNA, the CDR3 is TGTGCCAGCAGTGAAGGTATAACAGGGGCATCCTATGGCTACACCTTC.

The chain links TRBV2 to TRBJ1-2; possibly TRBD1 for D (6 bases). The CDR3 is made up of 15 amino acids. The ends were cut back, 6 bases at V and 2 bases at J, with 16 bases in the middle. Germline CDR1 and CDR2: SNHLY and FYNNEI. The CDR3 reads CASREPGHPNYGYTF. The CDR3 DNA follows: TGTGCCAGCAGGGAGCCGGGACACCCGAACTATGGCTACACCTTC.